These 29 T cell receptor beta chains were all obtained from the same sample, sequenced in a study of cytomegalovirus exposure and HLA in healthy donors. The PCR contained 60 Vbeta and 13 Jbeta primers. This table comes from immunoSEQ multiplex PCR, and its TCRdb copy is limited to in-frame clones, with some not included. This sample carries about 170,000 clones, roughly three quarters of them seen once, and the ten largest clones take around 3.1%. The sample consisted of PBMCs. These receptors were collected from a woman aged 45-59 years in good health and CMV-seropositive.

This rearrangement joins TRBV18 to TRBJ1-1; D not resolved. CDR1 and CDR2 (germline): KGHSH, LQKENI. V lost 2 bases, J lost 4 bases, and 8 bases lay in between. The CDR3 runs to 13 residues. The CDR3 is CASSPAVATEAFF. DNA of the CDR3: TGTGCCAGCTCACCAGCGGTTGCCACTGAAGCTTTCTTT.

Only a few counts were recorded for this clone. V is TRBV7-2 and J is TRBJ1-6, with a tentative D call TRBD1 (6 bases). The V gene's germline CDR1 is SGHTA and CDR2 FQGNSA. The V end was cut by 5 bases, the J end by 10 bases, with 18 bases between. CDR3 length: 15 amino acids. CDR3 in DNA: TGTGCCAGCAGCCTAAACGCGGGGGCCGCATCACCCCTCCACTTT. It specifies CASSLNAGAASPLHF.

The chain is built from TRBV6-6 and TRBJ2-1; weak D call: TRBD1 (6 bases). The CDR3 has 14 residues. Trimming pared 2 bases from V and 10 bases from J, leaving 15 bases between. Germline CDR1 reads MNHNY; CDR2 reads SVGAGI (reference sequence). CDR3 amino acids: CASSYGWSTGEQFF. The CDR3 nucleotides read TGTGCCAGCAGTTACGGGTGGTCGACAGGAGAGCAGTTCTTC.

The chain employs TRBV28 and TRBJ2-1, with D perhaps matching TRBD2 (6 bases). V lost 5 bases, J lost 11 bases, and 13 bases lay in between. CDR3 length equals 12 residues. CDR1 and CDR2 (germline): MDHEN, SYDVKM. The CDR3 spells CASSPPAGQQFF. CDR3 nucleotide sequence: TGTGCCAGCAGTCCCCCCGCGGGGCAGCAGTTCTTC.

This chain links TRBV19 with TRBJ1-4; 10 bases line up with TRBD1. Losses at the gene ends were 6 bases for V and 2 bases for J; bases not matched to a gene: 6. This CDR3 contains 16 residues. The V gene's germline CDR1 is LNHDA and CDR2 SQIVND (reference sequence). The CDR3 loop reads CASRDDRGQTNEKLFF. The CDR3, as DNA: TGTGCCAGTAGAGATGACAGGGGGCAGACTAATGAAAAACTGTTTTTT.

The genes are TRBV5-1 and TRBJ2-3, with 9 bases lining up with TRBD1. In germline, CDR1 is SGHRS, CDR2 YFSETQ. CDR3 size: 17 residues. V lost 4 bases to trimming and J lost 3 bases; unmatched junction nucleotides: 12. The CDR3 sequence is CASSQITGGPGTDTQYF. The CDR3 DNA follows: TGCGCCAGCAGCCAAATCACAGGGGGCCCGGGGACAGATACGCAGTATTTT.

The rearrangement uses TRBV11-2 and TRBJ1-2; D is undetermined. V dropped 5 bases and J dropped 3 bases, with 13 bases sitting between them. The CDR3 extends over 14 amino acids. Germline-derived CDR1 and CDR2 are SGHAT and FQNNGV. In DNA, the CDR3 is TGTGCCAGCAGCGGCCGCTTTGCGGACTATGGCTACACCTTC. Translated: CASSGRFADYGYTF.

This chain connects TRBV9 to TRBJ2-7; 7 bases map to TRBD2. The V gene end was trimmed by 0 bases and the J gene end by 2 bases; junction bases not matched to a gene: 14. Germline V gives CDR1 SGDLS, CDR2 YYNGEE. The CDR3 runs to 18 residues. CDR3 in DNA: TGTGCCAGCAGCGTAGCTACAACGGCTAGCGGTGCCGCCTACGAGCAGTACTTC. Encoded protein: CASSVATTASGAAYEQYF.

The chain uses TRBV18 and TRBJ2-1; 12 nucleotides agree with TRBD2. CDR1 is KGHSH and CDR2 is LQKENI in the germline V gene. This CDR3 has 15 residues. The V and J ends lost 0 bases and 9 bases, in that order; junction bases with no gene match: 3. CDR3: CASSPPGLAGSEQFF. The CDR3 DNA reads TGTGCCAGCTCACCACCAGGACTAGCGGGATCTGAGCAGTTCTTC.

CDR3 region: CASSPRTGGNQPQHF. The CDR3 DNA reads TGTGCCAGCTCACCCCGGACAGGGGGCAATCAGCCCCAGCATTTT. The chain has TRBV18 and TRBJ1-5, with TRBD1 matching over 9 bases. The CDR3 covers 15 residues. CDR1 and CDR2 from the germline V gene are KGHSH and LQKENI. Trimming at V came to 3 bases and at J to 2 bases, leaving 2 bases not matched to a gene.

This sequence joins TRBV19 and TRBJ2-1; 12 bases match TRBD2. The CDR3 is made up of 16 amino acids. Germline V gene lookup returns CDR1 LNHDA and CDR2 SQIVND (reference sequence). Trimming at V came to 3 bases and at J to 8 bases, leaving 8 bases not matched to a gene. The CDR3 DNA reads TGTGCCAGTAGTATTCTAGCGGGGGGGCCGGTGGATGAGCAGTTCTTC. This gives the protein CASSILAGGPVDEQFF.

The chain carries TRBV5-4 and TRBJ1-3; D gene uncertain. Per germline, CDR1 SGHNT and CDR2 YYREEE (reference sequence). Between the trimmed V and J ends, which lost 0 bases and 4 bases, there was a span of 8 bases. This CDR3 has 14 amino acids. In DNA, the CDR3 is TGTGCCAGCAGCTTGGGGCAGTCGGGAAACACCATATATTTT. Residues: CASSLGQSGNTIYF.

The genes are TRBV7-2 and TRBJ1-2, with D unresolved. The CDR3 length is 14 residues. Germline V gives CDR1 SGHTA, CDR2 FQGNSA. V lost 3 bases, J lost 3 bases, and 11 bases lay in between. CDR3 DNA sequence: TGTGCCAGCAGCTTCAGCGGAACCTACTATGGCTACACCTTC. It translates to CASSFSGTYYGYTF.

The chain couples TRBV25-1 to TRBJ2-7, with 8 bases matching TRBD1. The CDR3 is made up of 14 amino acids. The junction had 4 bases not matched to a gene; V was cut back by 2 bases and J by 4 bases. Germline CDR1 MGHDK, CDR2 SYGVNS. The DNA of the CDR3 is TGTGCCAGCAGTGAACAGGGGGCGCGGTACGAGCAGTACTTC. Translated, it gives CASSEQGARYEQYF.

V is TRBV19 and J is TRBJ2-3, with a possible D match to TRBD2 (5 bases). There are 16 residues in the CDR3. The germline V gene encodes CDR1 LNHDA and CDR2 SQIVND (reference sequence). The V gene lost 2 bases and the J gene lost 0 bases, with 12 bases spanning the gap. CDR3 loop: CASSITGSPSTDTQYF. The CDR3 bases are TGTGCCAGTAGTATAACGGGATCTCCTAGCACAGATACGCAGTATTTT.

The genes are TRBV4-1 and TRBJ2-5; TRBD1 matches at 8 bases. The end of the DNA fits TRBJ2-7 better, so the J call may be wrong. The CDR3 totals 17 residues. From germline, CDR1 is MGHRA and CDR2 YSYEKL. CDR3 amino acids: CASSQLARQGRRNEQYF. CDR3 sequence (DNA): TGCGCCAGCAGCCAACTCGCCCGACAGGGGAGGAGGAACGAGCAGTACTTC.

This clone was detected once. The chain joins TRBV29-1 to TRBJ2-7, with a possible D match to TRBD2 (6 bases). CDR3 size: 15 residues. V was trimmed by 2 bases and J by 0 bases, leaving 14 bases between them. CDR1 is SQVTM, CDR2 ANQGSEA, per germline. CDR3 nucleotide sequence: TGCAGCGTTGAAAGTCCCGGGACTGACTCCTACGAGCAGTACTTC. Translated: CSVESPGTDSYEQYF.

This chain connects TRBV4-3 to TRBJ1-1; D perhaps matches TRBD1 (5 bases). The V gene's germline CDR1 is LGHNA and CDR2 YSLEER. CDR3 size: 18 residues. Trimming shortened V by 1 base and J by 0 bases, and 18 bases separated the two germline ends. The CDR3 DNA reads as TGCGCCAGCAGCCAAGCAGGATGGGAGGGGAGGCTGAACACTGAAGCTTTCTTT. Its protein is CASSQAGWEGRLNTEAFF.

The gene calls are TRBV27 and TRBJ2-7, with 7 bases fitting TRBD1. Germline CDR1 MNHEY, CDR2 SMNVEV (reference sequence). The CDR3 extends over 12 amino acids. Germline trimming cut 8 bases from V and 4 bases from J; bases unmatched to any gene: 5. Here the CDR3 reads CASSVQGYEQYF. The CDR3 DNA sequence: TGTGCCAGCTCTGTACAGGGGTACGAGCAGTACTTC.

The rearrangement uses TRBV30 and TRBJ2-5; TRBD2 matches 7 bases. The CDR3 extends over 15 amino acids. The trim removed 2 bases at V and 2 bases at J, leaving 8 bases unmatched. CDR1 GTSNPN and CDR2 SVGIG come from the germline V gene (reference sequence). The CDR3 region has the DNA TGTGCCTGGAGTCCCCCGGGACTATGGCAAGAGACCCAGTACTTC. Translated, it gives CAWSPPGLWQETQYF. Looking up the rest from reference TRBV30 and TRBJ2-5 gives the full variable domain: SQTIHQWPATLVQPVGSPLSLECTVEGTSNPNLYWYRQAAGRGLQLLFYSVGIGQISSEVPQNLSASRPQDRQFILSSKKLLLSDSGFYLCAWSPPGLWQETQYFGPGTRLLVL.

This chain uses TRBV2 with TRBJ2-1; TRBD1 might be the D (6 bases). Germline V gene lookup returns CDR1 SNHLY and CDR2 FYNNEI. V lost 7 bases, J lost 0 bases, and 13 bases lay in between. The CDR3 extends over 15 amino acids. CDR3 amino acids: CASTLGQHSYNEQFF. CDR3 nucleotides: TGTGCCAGCACCCTTGGACAGCACTCCTACAATGAGCAGTTCTTC.

V usage is TRBV6-5 and J usage is TRBJ1-6, with D maybe TRBD1 (6 bases). CDR3 length: 15 residues. CDR1 and CDR2 from the germline V gene are MNHEY and SVGAGI. V lost 6 bases and J 9 bases, leaving 18 bases between the germline ends. The CDR3 region has the DNA TGTGCCAGCAGGTACCAAGGGGACATAATTTCACCCCTCCACTTT. Translated, it gives CASRYQGDIISPLHF.

This clone was seen a few times. V is TRBV21-1 and J is TRBJ1-2; the DNA was not used to check the table's D call, TRBD1. TRBV21-1 is shown as a pseudogene. The CDR3 is 16 amino acids. The CDR3 here is CASSSPGRTGGYGYTF. CDR3 sequence (DNA): TGTGCCAGCAGCTCCCCGGGGAGGACAGGGGGCTATGGCTACACCTTC.

On this clone: Germline and junction disagree at one end, which may indicate a read error. The chain employs TRBV7-7 and TRBJ2-5; TRBD2 might be the D (6 bases). CDR1 is SSHAT and CDR2 is FNYEAQ in the germline V gene (reference sequence). The CDR3 has 16 amino acids. The CDR3 bases are TGTGCTAGCAGCTCAAAAACCGGGAGAAAAGCAGAGACCCAGTACTTC. Amino acids: CASSSKTGRKAETQYF.

The chain has TRBV6-1 and TRBJ1-6, with D maybe TRBD1 (6 bases). Trimming took 4 bases from V and 8 from J, leaving 9 bases between them. The CDR3 spans 13 residues. Germline V lookup: CDR1 MNHNS, CDR2 SASEGT. The CDR3 DNA follows: TGTGCCAGCAGTGGAAACAGGGATTCACCCCTCCACTTT. Protein product: CASSGNRDSPLHF.

A single count supports this clone. The rearrangement uses TRBV19 and TRBJ2-3; a weak D match, TRBD2 (5 bases). Trimming stripped 5 bases from V and 7 bases from J, with 22 bases between. The germline V gene has CDR1 LNHDA and CDR2 SQIVND (reference sequence). The CDR3 totals 16 residues. The CDR3 nucleotides read TGTGCCAGTAGTTCCCATCTTGAGGGCCTTAGAAATACGCAGTATTTT. Its protein product is CASSSHLEGLRNTQYF.

V gene TRBV5-1 combines with J gene TRBJ2-3; D remains ambiguous. The length of the CDR3 is 14 residues. Germline V CDR1 and CDR2: SGHRS, YFSETQ. This chain's CDR3 is CASFLADSTDTQYF. The CDR3, as DNA: TGCGCGAGCTTCCTGGCAGATTCCACAGATACGCAGTATTTT.

The chain links TRBV11-3 to TRBJ2-1, with 8 bases matching TRBD1. The CDR3 contains 16 residues. The V gene end was trimmed by 5 bases and the J gene end by 5 bases; junction bases not matched to a gene: 11. Germline CDR1 is SGHNT and CDR2 is YENEEA. The CDR3 nucleotides read TGTGCCAGCAGCCCAACAGGGGGAAGCCCTAACAATGAGCAGTTCTTC. Encoded protein: CASSPTGGSPNNEQFF.

CDR3 in DNA: TGTGCCAGCAGACGGAGTAGGGACACCTCGGGGCCGGGGTTGAATGAGCAGTTCTTC. Translated: CASRRSRDTSGPGLNEQFF. This rearrangement joins TRBV11-2 to TRBJ2-1, with a possible D match to TRBD1 (6 bases). Germline CDR1 SGHAT, CDR2 FQNNGV. The CDR3 loop spans 19 amino acids. Trimming pared 6 bases from V and 7 bases from J, leaving 31 bases between.